This T cell receptor (beta chain) appears in the sequencing data of a study of Graves' ophthalmopathy and Graves' hyperthyroidism. Note on this clonotype: Its antigen is currently unknown.

Hyperthyroidism was classified as stable if no ophthalmopathy occurred within 18 months of follow-up. Diagnoses were established from clinical symptoms, serum thyroxine, TRAb, thyroid ultrasound and orbital computed tomography. PBMCs were isolated by Ficoll-Paque density gradient centrifugation, using 8 to 10 ml of fresh peripheral blood as the starting material. General study points: Progression of ophthalmopathy was predicted by the model with roughly 65% sensitivity and under 85% specificity.

Amplifying from RNA transcripts, the study obtained TCR beta CDR3 regions. Amplification began with first-round RT-PCR using HTBI primers, then second-round multiplex PCR was performed. TCRdb used MiXCR to reprocess the multiplex PCR reads, holding one entry per CDR3 protein. Of about 620,000 distinct CDR3 sequences in the sample, 22% were seen once. The CDR3 spans 12 residues. Trimming took off 6 bases at V and 10 bases at J, with 12 bases between the two ends. The sequence came from a woman younger than 30 with stable Graves' hyperthyroidism. Some clones in this sample may be carry-over from other donors' samples. The chain links TRBV12-3 or TRBV12-4 to TRBJ2-2; no firm D call. Sequencing input: peripheral blood. The CDR3 spells CASSQGNAELFF. In DNA, the CDR3 is TGTGCCAGCAGCCAAGGGAATGCGGAGCTGTTTTTT.